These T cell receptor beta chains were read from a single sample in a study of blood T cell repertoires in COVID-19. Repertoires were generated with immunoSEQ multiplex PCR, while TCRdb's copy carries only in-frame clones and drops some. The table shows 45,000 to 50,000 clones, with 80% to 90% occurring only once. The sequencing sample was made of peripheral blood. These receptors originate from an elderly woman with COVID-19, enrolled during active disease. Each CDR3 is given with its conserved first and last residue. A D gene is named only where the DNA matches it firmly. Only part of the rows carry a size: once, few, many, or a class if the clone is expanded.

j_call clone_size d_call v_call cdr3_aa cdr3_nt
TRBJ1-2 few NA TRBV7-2 CASSLERGGYGYTF TGTGCCAGCAGCTTAGAAAGGGGGGGCTATGGCTACACCTTC
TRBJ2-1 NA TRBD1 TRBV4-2 CASSAGQGSDEQFF TGTGCCAGCAGCGCGGGACAGGGGAGCGATGAGCAGTTCTTC
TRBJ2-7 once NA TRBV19 CASSAPRGTAFGEQYF TGTGCCAGTAGTGCGCCCCGGGGGACAGCCTTTGGAGAGCAGTACTTC
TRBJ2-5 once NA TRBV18 CASSPSGQLETQYF TGTGCCAGCTCACCCTCAGGACAGCTGGAGACCCAGTACTTC
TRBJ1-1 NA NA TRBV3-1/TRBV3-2 CASSQAPLEAFF TGTGCCAGCAGCCAAGCTCCCTTAGAAGCTTTCTTT
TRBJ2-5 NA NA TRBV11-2 CASSVRGRETQYF TGTGCCAGCAGCGTCCGGGGTCGAGAGACCCAGTACTTC
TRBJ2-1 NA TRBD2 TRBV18 CASSPAGGPENEQFF TGTGCCAGCTCGCCAGCGGGAGGGCCTGAGAATGAGCAGTTCTTC
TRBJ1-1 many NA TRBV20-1 CSARDRGEAFF TGCAGTGCTAGGGACCGGGGAGAAGCTTTCTTT
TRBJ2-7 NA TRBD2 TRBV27 CASSPSGRANYEQYF TGTGCCAGCAGTCCCAGCGGGAGGGCCAACTACGAGCAGTACTTC
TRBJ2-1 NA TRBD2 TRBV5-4 CASSETSGSYNEQFF TGTGCCAGCAGCGAAACTAGCGGGAGCTACAATGAGCAGTTCTTC
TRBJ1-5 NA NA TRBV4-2 CASSQEWEGGQPQHF TGTGCCAGCAGCCAAGAATGGGAGGGGGGTCAGCCCCAGCATTTT
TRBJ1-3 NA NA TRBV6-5 CASSRGGSGNTIYF TGTGCCAGCAGTCGAGGGGGCTCTGGAAACACCATATATTTT